The rows below give T cell receptor beta chains drawn from one sample of a study of OX40 agonist ivuxolimab in advanced cancers. TCRdb keeps only in-frame clones here, not all; method: immunoSEQ multiplex PCR. Seen here are over 70,000 clones, 93% observed once, and the top ten hold 13% to 15%. The sample was CD4+ or CD8+ T cells sorted from blood, taken in a trial of the OX40 agonist ivuxolimab. All receptors derive from an adult with an advanced solid tumor such as melanoma, head and neck, liver or kidney cancer. The CDR3 runs from the conserved cysteine through the conserved F or W. D genes are given only for firm matches. Clone sizes are given selectively: once, few, many, or a class where the clone is expanded.

TRBJ2-7 . TRBV5-5 . TGTGCCAGCAGCTCAACCACGACTAGTTTTAAGGACGAGCAGTACTTC CASSSTTTSFKDEQYF
TRBJ2-1 . TRBV7-8 . TGTGCCAGCAGCCCAGGGAGGACTGGCGACGGAGAGGTGTTCTTC CASSPGRTGDGEVFF
TRBJ1-1 once TRBV10-3 TRBD1 TGTGCCATCAGTGCTGACCCGGGACAGACGAACACTGAAGCTTTCTTT CAISADPGQTNTEAFF
TRBJ2-7 once TRBV5-6 . TGTGCCAGCAGCTCGACAGGAGTAACCTACGAGCAGTACTTC CASSSTGVTYEQYF
TRBJ2-7 . TRBV2 . TGTGCCAGCAGCTCCAGGAAGGTGGGGACCTACGAGCAGTACTTC CASSSRKVGTYEQYF
TRBJ1-5 . TRBV19 . TGTGCCAGTAGTCGGGAGAGATATAGCAATCAGCCCCAGCATTTT CASSRERYSNQPQHF
TRBJ2-1 once TRBV28 TRBD2 TGTGCCAGCAGACAATTAGCGGGCTCCTACAATGAGCAGTTCTTC CASRQLAGSYNEQFF
TRBJ2-7 . TRBV29-1 TRBD1 TGCAGCTCAACGGGACAGGGGGTTAACGAGCAGTACTTC CSSTGQGVNEQYF
TRBJ2-1 . TRBV7-3 TRBD2 TGTGCCAGCAGCCGCCTAACCACTCTAGCGGGAGAGGGGAATGAGCAGTTCTTC CASSRLTTLAGEGNEQFF
TRBJ2-5 . TRBV9 TRBD2 TGTGCCAGCAGCGTAGCGCAGGGAGGGGAGACCCAGTACTTC CASSVAQGGETQYF
TRBJ2-1 . TRBV27 . TGTGCCAGCAGGTTGACAGGTTACAATGAGCAGTTCTTC CASRLTGYNEQFF
TRBJ1-6 . TRBV4-1 . TGCGCCAGCAGCCCGTCGAGCTCCTATAATTCACCCCTCCACTTT CASSPSSSYNSPLHF
TRBJ2-1 . TRBV9 . TGTGCCAGCACCTCCGGGACATCAAATGAGCAGTTCTTC CASTSGTSNEQFF
TRBJ2-1 . TRBV19 . TGTGCCAGTAGGCGGGCAACGAATGAGCAGTTCTTC CASRRATNEQFF
TRBJ2-3 once TRBV7-2 . TGTGCCAGCAGCTTAATGTTGGGAACAGATACGCAGTATTTT CASSLMLGTDTQYF
TRBJ2-1 . TRBV6-5 . TGTGCCAGCAGATCGTGGGGGGAGAATGAGCAGTTCTTC CASRSWGENEQFF
TRBJ2-3 . TRBV9 . TGTGCCAGCAGCGTAGGGGGAAGTCTCACAGATACGCAGTATTTT CASSVGGSLTDTQYF
TRBJ2-2 . TRBV19 . TGTGCCAGTAGTATAGTCGGTAGCAGCACCGGGGAGCTGTTTTTT CASSIVGSSTGELFF
TRBJ1-1 . TRBV27 TRBD1 TGTGCCAGCAGCCATGGACAGGGGGCCACTGAAGCTTTCTTT CASSHGQGATEAFF
TRBJ1-1 . TRBV4-3 . TGCGCCAGCAGCCAAGATACGTACATGAACACTGAAGCTTTCTTT CASSQDTYMNTEAFF
TRBJ2-5 once TRBV4-3 TRBD1 TGCGCCAGCAGCCAAGGGTGGGACAGGGAAGGGGAGACCCAGTACTTC CASSQGWDREGETQYF
TRBJ2-7 . TRBV28 . TGTGCCAGCAGTTTACGGGGCTCCCCCTACGAGCAGTACTTC CASSLRGSPYEQYF